This TCR beta chain is drawn from a study of identical twins. This clonotype was counted at least ten times. Its antigen is currently unknown. TCRdb ran MiXCR on the 5' RACE reads and lists one entry per CDR3 protein. In the table there are about 920,000 distinct CDR3 sequences, roughly an eighth of which are singletons. Whole-study findings and limits: Abundant beta clonotypes from cord blood bore fewer insertions; memory repertoires lacked this pattern. Partly confounded zero-insertion analyses could result from invariant MAIT and iNKT cells.

The sample was also reused in another study, on yellow fever vaccine responses in identical twins.

The sample taken for sequencing was PBMCs. This TCR was recovered from a woman younger than 30 in good health.

CDR3 residues: CASSPEPREPLGYTF. The CDR3, as DNA: TGTGCCAGCAGTCCCGAACCCAGAGAGCCTCTCGGCTACACCTTC. The V and J genes are TRBV12-3 or TRBV12-4 and TRBJ1-2; D unresolved. The CDR3 totals 15 residues. V was trimmed by 5 bases and J by 8 bases, leaving 21 bases between them.